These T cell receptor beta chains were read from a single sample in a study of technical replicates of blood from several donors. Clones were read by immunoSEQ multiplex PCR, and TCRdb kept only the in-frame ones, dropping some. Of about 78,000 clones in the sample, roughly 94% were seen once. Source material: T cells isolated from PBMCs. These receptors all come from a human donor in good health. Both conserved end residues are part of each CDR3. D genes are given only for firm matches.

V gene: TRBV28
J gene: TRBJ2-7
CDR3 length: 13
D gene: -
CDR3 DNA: TGTGCCAGCAGTTTGAGACATTCCTACGAGCAGTACTTC
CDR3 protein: CASSLRHSYEQYF

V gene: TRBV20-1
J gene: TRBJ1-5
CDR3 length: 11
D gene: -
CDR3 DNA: TGCAGTGCCAAGGGAGGTCAGCCCCAGCATTTT
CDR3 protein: CSAKGGQPQHF

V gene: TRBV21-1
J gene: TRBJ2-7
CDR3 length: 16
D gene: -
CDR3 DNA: TGTGCCAGCAGCTACCAGAGGGCTTGTCTAACGGACGAGCAGTACTTC
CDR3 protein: CASSYQRACLTDEQYF

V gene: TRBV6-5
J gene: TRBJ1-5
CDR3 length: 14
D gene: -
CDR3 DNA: TGTGCCAGCAGCGAGACAGGTTTGAATATCGGCCAGCATTTT
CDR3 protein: CASSETGLNIGQHF

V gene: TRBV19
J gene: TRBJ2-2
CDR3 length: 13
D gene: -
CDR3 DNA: TGTGCCAGTAGTATGGCGGGGACCGGGGAGCTGTTTTTT
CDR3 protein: CASSMAGTGELFF

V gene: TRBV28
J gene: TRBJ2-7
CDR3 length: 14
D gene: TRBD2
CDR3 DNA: TGTGCCAGCAGATGGACTAGCGGGAGATACGAGCAGTACTTC
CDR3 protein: CASRWTSGRYEQYF

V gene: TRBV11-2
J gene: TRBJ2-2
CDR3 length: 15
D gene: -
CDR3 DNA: TGTGCCAGCAGCTTGTTCTCAGGGAACACCGGGGAGCTGTTTTTT
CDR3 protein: CASSLFSGNTGELFF

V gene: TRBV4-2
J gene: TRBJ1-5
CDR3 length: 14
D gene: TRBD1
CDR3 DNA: TGTGCCAGCAGCCACGGACAGGGCCGTCAGCCCCAGCATTTT
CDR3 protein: CASSHGQGRQPQHF

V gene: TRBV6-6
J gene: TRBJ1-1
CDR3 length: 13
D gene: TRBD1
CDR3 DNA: TGTGCCAGCAAGACAGGGATGAACACTGAAGCTTTCTTT
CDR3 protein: CASKTGMNTEAFF

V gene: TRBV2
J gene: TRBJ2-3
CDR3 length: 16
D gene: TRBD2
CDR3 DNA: TGTGCCAGTACCTTCCCCGGAGCGGGGGGCACAGATACGCAGTATTTT
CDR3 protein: CASTFPGAGGTDTQYF

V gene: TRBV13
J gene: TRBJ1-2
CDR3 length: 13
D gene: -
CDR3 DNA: TGTGCCAGCACCTTGGGGGGGGTTGGCGGCTACACCTTC
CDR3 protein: CASTLGGVGGYTF

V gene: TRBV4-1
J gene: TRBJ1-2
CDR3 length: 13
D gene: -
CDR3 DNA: TGCGCCAGCAGCCAAGAGGGCAGGGGAGGCTACACCTTC
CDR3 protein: CASSQEGRGGYTF

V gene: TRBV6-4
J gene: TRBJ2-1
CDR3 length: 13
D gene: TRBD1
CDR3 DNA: TGTGCCAGCAGTGAAGGGGGCTGGGGTGAGCAGTTCTTC
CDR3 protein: CASSEGGWGEQFF

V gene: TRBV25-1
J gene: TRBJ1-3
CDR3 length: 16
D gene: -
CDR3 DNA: TGTGCCAGCAGTGAATCTAGGGGTTTGGTTGGAAACACCATATATTTT
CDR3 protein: CASSESRGLVGNTIYF

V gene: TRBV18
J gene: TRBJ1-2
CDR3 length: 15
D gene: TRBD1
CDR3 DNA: TGTGCCAGCTCACCACCGACAGGGGCTACCTATGGCTACACCTTC
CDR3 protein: CASSPPTGATYGYTF

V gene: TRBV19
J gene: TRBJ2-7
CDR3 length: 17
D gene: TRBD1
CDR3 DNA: TGTGCCAGTAGTGATCCAGGAAGTACAGGGGGCTTGTACGAGCAGTACTTC
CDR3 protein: CASSDPGSTGGLYEQYF

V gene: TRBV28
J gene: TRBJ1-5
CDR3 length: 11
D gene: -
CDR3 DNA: TGTGCCAGCAGTTTACGTCAGCCCCAGCATTTT
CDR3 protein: CASSLRQPQHF

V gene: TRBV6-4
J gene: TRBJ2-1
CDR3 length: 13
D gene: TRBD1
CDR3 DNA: TGTGCCAGCAGTGCCGGGACAGGGGGAGTGTGGTTCTTC
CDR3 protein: CASSAGTGGVWFF

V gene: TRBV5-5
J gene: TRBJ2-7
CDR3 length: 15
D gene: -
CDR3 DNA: TGTGCCAGCAGCTTGACAGGAACCCCCAGCTACGAGCAGTACTTC
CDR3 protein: CASSLTGTPSYEQYF

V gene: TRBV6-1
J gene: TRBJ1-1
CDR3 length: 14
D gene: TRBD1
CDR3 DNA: TGTGCCACCTTCCGGGACAGGGCTTTAATTGAAGCTTTCTTT
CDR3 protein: CATFRDRALIEAFF

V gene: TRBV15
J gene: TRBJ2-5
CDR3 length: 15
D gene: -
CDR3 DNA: TGTGCCACCAGCAGAACACCAGGGGTTAGTCAGACCCAGTACTTC
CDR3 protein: CATSRTPGVSQTQYF

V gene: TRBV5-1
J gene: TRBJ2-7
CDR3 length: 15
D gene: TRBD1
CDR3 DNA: TGCGCCAGCAGCTTGGGATCCGGGACAGTAGGCGAGCAGTACTTC
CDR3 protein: CASSLGSGTVGEQYF

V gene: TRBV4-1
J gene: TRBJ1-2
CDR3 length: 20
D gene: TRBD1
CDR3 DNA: TGCGCCAGCAGCCAAGCTACGTTGGGACAGGCGTCACAAAGGTACCTCGGCTACACCTTC
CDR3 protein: CASSQATLGQASQRYLGYTF

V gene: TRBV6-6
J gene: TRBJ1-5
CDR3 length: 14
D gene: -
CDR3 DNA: TGTGCCAGCAGTTACGGGGCAGCCGATCAGCCCCAGCATTTT
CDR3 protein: CASSYGAADQPQHF

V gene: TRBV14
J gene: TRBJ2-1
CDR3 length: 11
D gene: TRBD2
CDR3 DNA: TGTGCCAGCAGCCTGGGGGGGGAGCAGTTCTTC
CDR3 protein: CASSLGGEQFF

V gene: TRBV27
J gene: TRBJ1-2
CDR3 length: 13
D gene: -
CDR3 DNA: TGTGCCAGCAGTTGGGGGGGGGCTGATGGCTACACCTTC
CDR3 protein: CASSWGGADGYTF

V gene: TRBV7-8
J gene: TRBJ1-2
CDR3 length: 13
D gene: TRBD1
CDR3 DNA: TGTGCCAGCAGCTTAGGGACAGGGGTTGGCTACACCTTC
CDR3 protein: CASSLGTGVGYTF

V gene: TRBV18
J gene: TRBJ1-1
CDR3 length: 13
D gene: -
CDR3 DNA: TGTGCCAGCTCCCCTCATTCCGAGGCTGAAGCTTTCTTT
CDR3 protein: CASSPHSEAEAFF

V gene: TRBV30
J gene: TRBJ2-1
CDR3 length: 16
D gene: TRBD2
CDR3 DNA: TGTGCCTGGAGTGTACTTGTGGGGGGGGGTAATAATGAGCAGTTCTTC
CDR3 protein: CAWSVLVGGGNNEQFF

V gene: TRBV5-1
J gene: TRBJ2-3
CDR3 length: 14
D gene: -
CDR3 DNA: TGCGCCAGCAGCTTTACGGGGTCTGCAGATACGCAGTATTTT
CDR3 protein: CASSFTGSADTQYF

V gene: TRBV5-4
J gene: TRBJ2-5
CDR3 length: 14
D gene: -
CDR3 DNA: TGTGCCAGCAGCTTGGGCGGGGCCCAAGAGACCCAGTACTTC
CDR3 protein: CASSLGGAQETQYF

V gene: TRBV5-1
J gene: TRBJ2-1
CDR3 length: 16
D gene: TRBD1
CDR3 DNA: TGCGCCAGCAGCTACTTCGACTCCGGGACAGGGGATGAGCAGTTCTTC
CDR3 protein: CASSYFDSGTGDEQFF

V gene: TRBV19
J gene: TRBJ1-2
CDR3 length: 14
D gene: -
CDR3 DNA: TGTGCCAGTAGTAGTCGGCCGGGACAAATTGGCTACACCTTC
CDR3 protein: CASSSRPGQIGYTF

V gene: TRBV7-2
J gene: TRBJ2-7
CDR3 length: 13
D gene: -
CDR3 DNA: TGTGCCAGCAGCTTAAACGCAGGGTACGAGCAGTACTTC
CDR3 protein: CASSLNAGYEQYF

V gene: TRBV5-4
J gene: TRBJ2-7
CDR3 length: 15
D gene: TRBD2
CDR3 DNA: TGTGCCAGCAGCTTAGCGGGAGGGCCCGCCTACGAGCAGTACTTC
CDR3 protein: CASSLAGGPAYEQYF

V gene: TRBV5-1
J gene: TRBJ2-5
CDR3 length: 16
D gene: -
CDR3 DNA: TGCGCCAGCAGCTTGGCCGGGACACTTGGTGGGGAGACCCAGTACTTC
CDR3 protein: CASSLAGTLGGETQYF

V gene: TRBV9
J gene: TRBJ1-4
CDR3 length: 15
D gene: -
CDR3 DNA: TGTGCCAGCAGCGGAGGCCCGTCAGCTAATGAAAAACTGTTTTTT
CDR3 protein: CASSGGPSANEKLFF

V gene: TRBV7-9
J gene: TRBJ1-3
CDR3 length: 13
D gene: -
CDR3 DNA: TGTGCCAGCTTCCGGGGGTTGGGGAACACCATATATTTT
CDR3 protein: CASFRGLGNTIYF